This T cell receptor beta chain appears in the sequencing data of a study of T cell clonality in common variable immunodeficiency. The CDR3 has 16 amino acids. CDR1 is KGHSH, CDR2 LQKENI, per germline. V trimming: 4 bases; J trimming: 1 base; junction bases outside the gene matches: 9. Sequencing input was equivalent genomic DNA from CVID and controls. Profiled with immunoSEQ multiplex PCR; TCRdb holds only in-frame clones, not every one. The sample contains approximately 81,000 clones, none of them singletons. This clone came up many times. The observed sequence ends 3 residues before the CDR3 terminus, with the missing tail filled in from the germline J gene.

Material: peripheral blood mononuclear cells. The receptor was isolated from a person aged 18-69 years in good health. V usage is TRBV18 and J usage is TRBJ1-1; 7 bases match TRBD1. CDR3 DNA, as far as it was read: TGTGCCAGCTCACTTTTACAGGGGCGAGGGAACACTGAA. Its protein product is CASSLLQGRGNTE. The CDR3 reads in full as CASSLLQGRGNTEAFF.